These 6 T cell receptor beta chains originate from one sample sequenced in a study of T cell repertoires in cytomegalovirus infection. For these receptors, no antigen is known. MiXCR, applied by TCRdb to the reads, yields one record per CDR3 protein. The table has some 920,000 distinct CDR3 sequences, around 31% seen once. The starting material was cultured CD8+ T cells from PBMCs, obtained from culture after CMV antigen stimulation. These receptor sequences come from a human donor in good health (CMV status not recorded). Some clones in this sample may be carry-over from other donors' samples.

This chain joins TRBV7-9 and TRBJ2-5; TRBD2 might be the D (6 bases). The CDR3 covers 16 residues. In germline, CDR1 is SEHNR, CDR2 FQNEAQ (reference sequence). V was trimmed by 3 bases and J by 3 bases, leaving 17 bases between them. CDR3 loop: CASSLVFTSTEETQYF. DNA of the CDR3: TGTGCCAGCAGCTTGGTATTTACTAGCACTGAAGAGACCCAGTACTTC.

Comments on this clonotype: This sequence may be a read error, since a much larger clone differs from it by one base. This chain links TRBV5-4 with TRBJ1-1, with D hard to call. CDR3 size: 13 residues. V was pared by 3 bases and J by 3 bases, with 9 bases between. Per the germline V gene, CDR1 is SGHNT and CDR2 is YYREEE (reference sequence). The DNA of the CDR3 is TGTGCCAGCAGCTCCGCGGACTACACTGAAGCTTTCTTT. This encodes CASSSADYTEAFF.

V and J are TRBV7-6 and TRBJ1-2; 10 bases line up with TRBD1. Germline loops: CDR1 SGHVS, CDR2 FNYEAQ. The CDR3 spans 16 residues. With V trimmed by 4 bases and J by 5 bases, 10 bases remained unmatched. The CDR3 loop reads CASSSSRQGAEYGYTF. CDR3 coding DNA: TGTGCCAGCAGCTCGTCGCGACAGGGGGCGGAATATGGCTACACCTTC.

This clonotype was seen more than once but under ten times. This chain joins TRBV15 and TRBJ1-2; D is undetermined. Germline V gives CDR1 LNHNV, CDR2 YYDKDF (reference sequence). The CDR3 is made up of 14 amino acids. Between the trimmed V and J ends, which lost 3 bases and 7 bases, there was a span of 15 bases. The CDR3 nucleotides are TGTGCCACCAGCAGCGCTCAGGAAGGGTTTGGCTACACCTTC. It encodes CATSSAQEGFGYTF. Based on the CDR3 plus reference TRBV15 and TRBJ1-2, the full variable domain is DAMVIQNPRYQVTQFGKPVTLSCSQTLNHNVMYWYQQKSSQAPKLLFHYYDKDFNNEADTPDNFQSRRPNTSFCFLDIRSPGLGDTAMYLCATSSAQEGFGYTFGSGTRLTVV.

The chain employs TRBV20-1 and TRBJ1-1; D remains unclear. Germline loops: CDR1 DFQATT, CDR2 SNEGSKA (reference sequence). The V gene lost 0 bases and the J gene lost 13 bases, with 15 bases spanning the gap. The CDR3 has 12 amino acids. The CDR3 is CSARDTQNLGFF. The DNA of the CDR3 is TGCAGTGCTAGAGATACCCAGAACCTTGGTTTCTTT.

This chain links TRBV7-9 with TRBJ1-2, with TRBD1 as a possible D gene (6 bases). Germline V lookup: CDR1 SEHNR, CDR2 FQNEAQ (reference sequence). The CDR3 is made up of 15 amino acids. Trimming shortened V by 5 bases and J by 5 bases, and 18 bases separated the two germline ends. The CDR3 DNA reads as TGTGCCAGCAGCCCCACTAGGGGGGGCGGGTATGGCTACACCTTC. Translating gives CASSPTRGGGYGYTF.